These 3 T cell receptor beta chains were sequenced from one sample in a study of OX40 agonist ivuxolimab in advanced cancers. Data came from immunoSEQ multiplex PCR; TCRdb stores just in-frame clones and leaves some out. The sample records fewer than 85,000 clones, almost 90% being singletons. This specimen consisted of CD4+ or CD8+ T cells sorted from blood, obtained in a trial of the OX40 agonist ivuxolimab. The receptors come from an adult with an advanced solid tumor such as melanoma, head and neck, liver or kidney cancer.

The chain employs TRBV5-1 and TRBJ2-1, with D possibly being TRBD1 (5 bases). V dropped 0 bases and J dropped 2 bases, with 9 bases sitting between them. The CDR3 has 15 residues. Germline V gene data show CDR1 as SGHRS and CDR2 as YFSETQ. DNA for the CDR3: TGCGCCAGCAGCTTGGGCAGGGCCACCTACAATGAGCAGTTCTTC. This translates into CASSLGRATYNEQFF.

This chain links TRBV5-8 with TRBJ2-4, with D uncertain. The CDR3 totals 16 residues. From germline, CDR1 is SGHTS and CDR2 YDEGEE. The V end was cut by 0 bases, the J end by 12 bases, with 22 bases between. The CDR3 is CASSLGSPRLFPGQYF. As DNA, the CDR3 is TGTGCCAGCAGCTTGGGGTCCCCCAGGCTTTTCCCCGGTCAGTACTTC.

The rearrangement joins TRBV27 to TRBJ2-2; D possibly corresponds to TRBD2 (5 bases). Trimming left V 2 bases short and J 0 bases short, with 22 bases between. This CDR3 is built from 20 residues. The germline gives CDR1 MNHEY, CDR2 SMNVEV (reference sequence). CDR3 region: CASSLGGVDRQAANTGELFF. DNA of the CDR3: TGTGCCAGCAGTTTAGGAGGTGTAGATAGGCAAGCGGCGAACACCGGGGAGCTGTTTTTT.